A selection of T cell receptor beta chains follows, all from one sample in a study of blood T cell repertoires in COVID-19. Sequencing was performed with immunoSEQ multiplex PCR; in TCRdb, only in-frame clones are kept and a portion is missing. The table lists 70,000 or so clones, under 85% of them singletons. Material for sequencing was peripheral blood. All receptors come from a man aged 60-69 years with acute or convalescent COVID-19. Each CDR3 is given with its conserved first and last residue. The order of the fields is D gene, J gene, V gene, CDR3 length, clone size, CDR3 protein, CDR3 DNA. The D gene is left open where the match is weak. A row's size may be missing; if present it is once, few, many or a size class.

NA | TRBJ1-1 | TRBV14 | 14 | NA | CASSQAGDTTEAFF | TGTGCCAGCAGCCAAGCCGGGGATACCACTGAAGCTTTCTTT
NA | TRBJ1-3 | TRBV12-5 | 13 | NA | CASGYSSGNTIYF | TGTGCTAGTGGCTATTCCTCTGGAAACACCATATATTTT
NA | TRBJ1-5 | TRBV5-1 | 15 | NA | CASSLGQGENQPQHF | TGCGCCAGCAGCTTAGGGCAGGGCGAGAATCAGCCCCAGCATTTT
NA | TRBJ1-5 | TRBV27 | 17 | once | CASSPYGPRSNLQPQHF | TGTGCCAGCAGCCCCTATGGGCCTCGCTCTAACCTTCAGCCCCAGCATTTT
TRBD1 | TRBJ1-5 | TRBV18 | 16 | NA | CASSPPGQGASQPQHF | TGTGCCAGCTCACCACCGGGACAGGGGGCGAGTCAGCCCCAGCATTTT
NA | TRBJ2-5 | TRBV11-2 | 14 | once | CASSPRRAQETQYF | TGTGCCAGCAGCCCCCGCAGGGCCCAAGAGACCCAGTACTTC
TRBD1 | TRBJ1-3 | TRBV7-9 | 15 | NA | CASSLLQGYGNTIYF | TGTGCCAGCAGCTTACTACAGGGGTATGGAAACACCATATATTTT
NA | TRBJ1-5 | TRBV12-3/TRBV12-4 | 12 | NA | CASSLQYQPQHF | TGTGCCAGCAGTTTGCAGTATCAGCCCCAGCATTTT
NA | TRBJ1-4 | TRBV5-1 | 14 | few | CASSLGQINEKLFF | TGCGCCAGCAGCTTAGGACAGATTAATGAAAAACTGTTTTTT
TRBD1 | TRBJ2-2 | TRBV2 | 13 | NA | CASRRGPAGELFF | TGTGCCAGCAGAAGGGGGCCGGCCGGGGAGCTGTTTTTT
TRBD2 | TRBJ2-3 | TRBV7-2 | 16 | NA | CASSSRTSGATDTQYF | TGTGCCAGCAGCTCGCGGACTAGCGGGGCGACAGATACGCAGTATTTT
TRBD2 | TRBJ2-2 | TRBV9 | 20 | few | CASSVEFGTSGGMNTGELFF | TGTGCCAGCAGCGTAGAATTCGGGACTAGCGGGGGCATGAACACCGGGGAGCTGTTTTTT
NA | TRBJ2-1 | TRBV5-8 | 12 | NA | CASSLAYNEQFF | TGTGCCAGCAGCTTGGCGTACAATGAGCAGTTCTTC
NA | TRBJ1-2 | TRBV6-5 | 12 | NA | CASRTANYGYTF | TGTGCCAGCAGGACAGCCAACTATGGCTACACCTTC
TRBD2 | TRBJ2-2 | TRBV7-2 | 15 | NA | CASSSKRGGTGELFF | TGTGCCAGCAGCTCGAAGCGGGGGGGCACCGGGGAGCTGTTTTTT
NA | TRBJ2-5 | TRBV7-2 | 14 | once | CASSLGGAQETQYF | TGTGCCAGCAGCTTAGGCGGAGCACAAGAGACCCAGTACTTC
NA | TRBJ1-6 | TRBV19 | 14 | NA | CASNKDSEVSPLHF | TGTGCCAGTAATAAGGACAGCGAGGTTTCACCCCTCCACTTT
NA | TRBJ1-1 | TRBV5-6 | 14 | NA | CASSWGRMNTEAFF | TGTGCCAGCAGCTGGGGCAGGATGAACACTGAAGCTTTCTTT
NA | TRBJ1-1 | TRBV11-1 | 14 | NA | CASSLSNVGGSAFF | TGTGCCAGCAGCTTAAGTAATGTCGGAGGGTCAGCTTTCTTT
NA | TRBJ2-5 | TRBV6-5 | 14 | NA | CASSYPGRTETQYF | TGTGCCAGCAGTTACCCAGGGAGGACAGAGACCCAGTACTTC
TRBD1 | TRBJ1-1 | TRBV27 | 20 | NA | CATSTYRVRDRDRMNTEAFF | TGTGCCACCTCAACATATCGCGTCCGGGACAGGGACCGAATGAACACTGAAGCTTTCTTT
NA | TRBJ1-4 | TRBV5-1 | 15 | many | CASSLGIQGSEKLFF | TGCGCCAGCAGCTTGGGGATACAGGGCAGCGAAAAACTGTTTTTT
TRBD1 | TRBJ2-5 | TRBV5-4 | 16 | NA | CASSSEGQGARKTQYF | TGTGCCAGCAGCTCTGAGGGACAGGGGGCGCGGAAGACCCAGTACTTC
TRBD1 | TRBJ1-3 | TRBV5-1 | 17 | NA | CASSSRPRGNSGNTIYF | TGCGCCAGCAGCTCCCGACCCAGGGGGAACTCTGGAAACACCATATATTTT
NA | TRBJ2-7 | TRBV7-9 | 12 | NA | CASSFSGYEQYF | TGTGCCAGCAGCTTTTCCGGGTACGAGCAGTACTTC
TRBD1 | TRBJ1-5 | TRBV24-1 | 15 | NA | CATSDQRTGNQPQHF | TGTGCCACCAGTGACCAAAGGACAGGGAATCAGCCCCAGCATTTT
NA | TRBJ2-7 | TRBV19 | 14 | few | CASSSPNRGLEQYF | TGTGCCAGTAGTTCCCCCAACCGGGGACTCGAGCAGTACTTC